The sequence of this T cell receptor beta chain was determined in a study of OX40 agonist ivuxolimab in advanced cancers. TCRdb keeps only in-frame clones here, not all; method: immunoSEQ multiplex PCR. The table includes 60,000 or so clones, roughly 93% detected once. Germline lookup yields CDR1 SGHDN and CDR2 FVKESK. V was trimmed by 0 bases and J by 2 bases, leaving 10 bases between them. The CDR3 consists of 16 residues. This clone was detected once. The chain uses TRBV14 and TRBJ2-2; D gene ambiguous. This sample comprised CD4+ or CD8+ T cells sorted from blood, obtained in a trial of the OX40 agonist ivuxolimab. The receptor was derived from an adult with an advanced solid tumor such as melanoma, head and neck, liver or kidney cancer. CDR3 residues: CASSQDHRQNTGELFF. The CDR3 DNA follows: TGTGCCAGCAGCCAAGACCACAGACAAAACACCGGGGAGCTGTTTTTT.